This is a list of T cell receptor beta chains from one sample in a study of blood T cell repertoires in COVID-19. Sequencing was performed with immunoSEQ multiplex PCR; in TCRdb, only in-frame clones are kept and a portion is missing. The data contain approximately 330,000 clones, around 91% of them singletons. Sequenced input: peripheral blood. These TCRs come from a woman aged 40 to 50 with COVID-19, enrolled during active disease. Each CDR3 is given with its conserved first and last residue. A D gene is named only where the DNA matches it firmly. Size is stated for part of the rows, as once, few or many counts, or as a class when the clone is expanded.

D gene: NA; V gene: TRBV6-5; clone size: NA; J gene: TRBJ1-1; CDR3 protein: CASSPTGGVIAEAFF; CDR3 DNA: TGTGCCAGCAGTCCAACTGGGGGGGTCATCGCTGAAGCTTTCTTT
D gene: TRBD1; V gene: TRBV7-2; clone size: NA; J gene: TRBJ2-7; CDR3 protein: CASSRRDRGSEQYF; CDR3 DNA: TGTGCCAGCAGCCGGCGGGACAGGGGCTCCGAGCAGTACTTC
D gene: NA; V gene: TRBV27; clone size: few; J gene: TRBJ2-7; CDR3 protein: CASSVRDTSYEQYF; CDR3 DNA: TGTGCCAGCAGTGTCCGGGACACCTCCTACGAGCAGTACTTC
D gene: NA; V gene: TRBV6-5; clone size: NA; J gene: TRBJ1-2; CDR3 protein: CASSPRTLYGYTF; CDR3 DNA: TGTGCCAGCAGCCCGAGGACTCTCTATGGCTACACCTTC
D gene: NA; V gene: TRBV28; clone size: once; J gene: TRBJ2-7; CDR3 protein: CASRTGGYEQYF; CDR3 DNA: TGTGCCAGCAGGACAGGAGGCTACGAGCAGTACTTC
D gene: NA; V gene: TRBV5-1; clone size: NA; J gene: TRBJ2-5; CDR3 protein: CASSLAGTGQETQYF; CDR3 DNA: TGCGCCAGCAGCTTGGCTGGAACAGGGCAAGAGACCCAGTACTTC
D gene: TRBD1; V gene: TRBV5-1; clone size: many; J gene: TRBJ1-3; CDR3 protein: CASSFGQGSLGRSGNTIYF; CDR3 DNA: TGCGCCAGCAGCTTCGGACAGGGGTCTCTGGGTCGCTCTGGAAACACCATATATTTT
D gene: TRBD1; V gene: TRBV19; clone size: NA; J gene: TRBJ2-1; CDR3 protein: CASSPYGQGYVDEQFF; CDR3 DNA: TGTGCCAGTAGTCCTTACGGACAGGGGTATGTCGATGAGCAGTTCTTC
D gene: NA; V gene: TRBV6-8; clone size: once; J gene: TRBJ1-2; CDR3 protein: CASMVSGAAYGYTF; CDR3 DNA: TGTGCCAGCATGGTTTCAGGGGCTGCCTATGGCTACACCTTC
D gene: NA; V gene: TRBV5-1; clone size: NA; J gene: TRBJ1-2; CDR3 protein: CASSADVRVLNYGYTF; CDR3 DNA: TGCGCCAGCAGCGCCGATGTCCGGGTCTTAAACTATGGCTACACCTTC
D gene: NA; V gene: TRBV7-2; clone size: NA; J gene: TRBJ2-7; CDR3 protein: CASSRGTGSYEQYF; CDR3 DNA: TGTGCCAGCAGCCGCGGGACGGGCTCCTACGAGCAGTACTTC
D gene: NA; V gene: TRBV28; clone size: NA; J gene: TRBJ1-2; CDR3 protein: CASSTGTPLDYGYTF; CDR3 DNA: TGTGCCAGCAGTACCGGGACACCCTTGGATTATGGCTACACCTTC
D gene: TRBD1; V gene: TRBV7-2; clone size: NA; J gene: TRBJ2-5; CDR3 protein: CASSTSGTGGETQYF; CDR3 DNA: TGTGCCAGCAGCACCTCCGGGACAGGGGGCGAGACCCAGTACTTC
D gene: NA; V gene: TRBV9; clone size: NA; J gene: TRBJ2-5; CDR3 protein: CASSPGLAQETQYF; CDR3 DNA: TGTGCCAGCAGCCCGGGACTGGCGCAAGAGACCCAGTACTTC
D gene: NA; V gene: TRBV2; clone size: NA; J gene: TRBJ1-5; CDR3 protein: CASSEEDWTENQPQHF; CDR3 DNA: TGTGCCAGCAGTGAAGAGGACTGGACAGAGAATCAGCCCCAGCATTTT
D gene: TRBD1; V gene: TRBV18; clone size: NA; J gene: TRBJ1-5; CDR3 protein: CASSLTGDNQPQHF; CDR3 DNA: TGTGCCAGCTCACTGACAGGGGACAATCAGCCCCAGCATTTT
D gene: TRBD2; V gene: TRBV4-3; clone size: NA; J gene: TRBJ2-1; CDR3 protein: CASSQEGLAGYNEQFF; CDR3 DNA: TGCGCCAGCAGCCAAGAAGGACTAGCGGGGTACAATGAGCAGTTCTTC
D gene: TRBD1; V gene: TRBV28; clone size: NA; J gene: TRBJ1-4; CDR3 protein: CASSQPQGAREKLFF; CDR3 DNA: TGTGCCAGCAGCCAACCCCAGGGGGCGCGGGAAAAACTGTTTTTT
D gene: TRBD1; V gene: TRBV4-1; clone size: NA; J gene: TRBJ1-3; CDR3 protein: CASSQGPGTGLDTIYF; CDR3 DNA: TGCGCCAGCAGCCAAGGTCCCGGGACAGGGTTGGACACCATATATTTT
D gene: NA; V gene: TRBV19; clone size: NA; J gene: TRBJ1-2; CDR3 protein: CASTSGSSLRGPFYGYTF; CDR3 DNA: TGTGCCAGTACGAGCGGTTCTTCCCTCCGTGGGCCGTTCTATGGCTACACCTTC
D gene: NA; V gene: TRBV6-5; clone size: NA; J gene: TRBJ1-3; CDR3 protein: CASSRDRSGNTIYF; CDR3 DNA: TGTGCCAGCAGTCGAGACAGATCAGGAAACACCATATATTTT
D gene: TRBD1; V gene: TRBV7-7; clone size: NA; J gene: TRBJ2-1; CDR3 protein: CASSPTGDISYNEQFF; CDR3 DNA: TGTGCTAGCAGCCCCACAGGGGACATCTCCTACAATGAGCAGTTCTTC
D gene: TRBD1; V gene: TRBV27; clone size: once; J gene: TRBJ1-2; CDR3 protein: CATQRRAGTGGYGYTF; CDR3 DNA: TGTGCCACCCAGCGAAGGGCCGGGACAGGGGGCTATGGCTACACCTTC
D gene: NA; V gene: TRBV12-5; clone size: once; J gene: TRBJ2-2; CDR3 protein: CASGLGLTDTGELFF; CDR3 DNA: TGTGCTAGTGGTTTGGGACTCACGGACACCGGGGAGCTGTTTTTT
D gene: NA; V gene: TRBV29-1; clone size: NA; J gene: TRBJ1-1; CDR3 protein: CSGYSWDMNTEAFF; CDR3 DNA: TGCAGCGGCTATTCGTGGGACATGAACACTGAAGCTTTCTTT
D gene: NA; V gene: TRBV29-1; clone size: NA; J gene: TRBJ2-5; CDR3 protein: CSATPAQGHQETQYF; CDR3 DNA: TGCAGCGCCACCCCGGCCCAGGGTCACCAAGAGACCCAGTACTTC
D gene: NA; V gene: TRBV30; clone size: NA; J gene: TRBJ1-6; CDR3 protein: CAWSVTALSNSPLHF; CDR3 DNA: TGTGCCTGGAGTGTAACAGCCCTATCTAATTCACCCCTCCACTTT
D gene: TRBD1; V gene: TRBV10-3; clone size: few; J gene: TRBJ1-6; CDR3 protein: CAINPDRDNSPLHF; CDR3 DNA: TGTGCCATCAACCCAGACAGGGATAATTCACCCCTCCACTTT